The 30 T cell receptor beta chains below all came from one sample that was sequenced in a study of T cell changes during pregnancy in multiple sclerosis. Some clones are missing from TCRdb's copy, which holds only in-frame ones; the method was immunoSEQ multiplex PCR. The repertoire includes about 75,000 clones, 80% to 95% of them detected once, and less than 0.45% sits in the top ten. Sample: CD4+ T cells from peripheral blood mononuclear cells, taken before pregnancy. Receptors were obtained from a female donor with multiple sclerosis, enrolled in a pregnancy study.

This clone was seen more than once but under ten times. This chain uses TRBV11-2 with TRBJ1-2; no reliable D call. Germline V CDR1 and CDR2: SGHAT, FQNNGV. Trimming cost V 5 bases and J 2 bases, with 6 bases left between them. The CDR3 runs to 12 residues. The CDR3 sequence: CASSPENYGYTF. In DNA form, the CDR3 reads TGTGCCAGCAGCCCCGAGAACTATGGCTACACCTTC.

The chain joins TRBV7-2 to TRBJ1-1, with D unresolved. The CDR3 is made up of 14 amino acids. V was pared by 6 bases and J by 0 bases, with 11 bases between. Germline values: CDR1 SGHTA, CDR2 FQGNSA. As DNA, the CDR3 is TGTGCCAGCAGGGGGAGTAACATGAACACTGAAGCTTTCTTT. It yields the protein CASRGSNMNTEAFF.

The genes are TRBV27 and TRBJ2-5, with 8 bases fitting TRBD1. The CDR3 is 16 amino acids. V was pared by 5 bases and J by 4 bases, with 12 bases of the junction left unmatched. The germline V gene encodes CDR1 MNHEY and CDR2 SMNVEV (reference sequence). In DNA form, the CDR3 reads TGTGCCAGCAGTCTGTACCGGGACAGGCCACCAGAGACCCAGTACTTC. This translates into CASSLYRDRPPETQYF.

This chain joins TRBV7-3 and TRBJ2-2; TRBD1 matches 8 bases. CDR3 size: 16 residues. Germline CDR1 reads SGHTA; CDR2 reads FQGTGA. J was trimmed by 3 bases and V by 5 bases; bases with no gene match: 8. This CDR3 reads CASSRGTGVYTGELFF. The CDR3 DNA sequence: TGTGCCAGCAGCCGGGGGACAGGTGTTTACACCGGGGAGCTGTTTTTT.

This clone appeared a single time. V usage is TRBV6-1 and J usage is TRBJ1-5, with D maybe TRBD1 (6 bases). V lost 6 bases to trimming and J lost 3 bases, with 9 bases between them. The CDR3 contains 13 residues. The germline gives CDR1 MNHNS, CDR2 SASEGT. This chain's CDR3 is CASRDSYNQPQHF. The CDR3 DNA is TGTGCCAGCAGGGACAGCTACAATCAGCCCCAGCATTTT.

The V call is TRBV5-6, the J call TRBJ2-7; TRBD1 matches at 7 bases. Germline V gives CDR1 SGHDT, CDR2 YYEEEE. The junction had 4 bases not matched to a gene; V was cut back by 5 bases and J by 2 bases. CDR3 length: 13 residues. The CDR3 protein is CASRRTGAYEQYF. The CDR3 DNA sequence: TGTGCCAGCAGGCGGACAGGCGCCTACGAGCAGTACTTC.

The chain uses TRBV7-2 and TRBJ2-7; TRBD1 agrees at 9 bases. This CDR3 contains 14 residues. V lost 6 bases, J lost 7 bases, and 10 bases stayed unmatched. In germline, CDR1 is SGHTA, CDR2 FQGNSA. The CDR3 sequence is CASSRPGQGQEQYF. The CDR3 DNA follows: TGTGCCAGCAGTAGACCGGGACAGGGACAAGAGCAGTACTTC.

J is TRBJ1-4 and V is TRBV5-1, with D hard to call. V lost 7 bases to trimming and J lost 8 bases, with 18 bases between them. The CDR3 totals 14 residues. Per germline, CDR1 SGHRS and CDR2 YFSETQ. CDR3 sequence (DNA): TGCGCCAGCGGGCCGACGAGTGTTGGCGAAAAACTGTTTTTT. Translation gives CASGPTSVGEKLFF.

This clone showed up just a few times. The chain joins TRBV11-3 to TRBJ2-7; no firm D call. V gave up 1 base and J gave up 7 bases, with 8 bases separating them. The CDR3 extends over 12 amino acids. CDR1 SGHNT and CDR2 YENEEA come from the germline V gene. DNA for the CDR3: TGTGCCAGCAGCTTAGGTCCGAGAGAGCAGTACTTC. It specifies CASSLGPREQYF.

As for this clone: The identical CDR3 is also encoded by other nucleotide sequences in the sample. The chain links TRBV7-2 to TRBJ2-7; unclear D gene. The germline V and J ends were trimmed by 5 bases and 0 bases, with 5 bases remaining between them. Germline loops: CDR1 SGHTA, CDR2 FQGNSA. The CDR3 covers 12 residues. For the CDR3, the DNA is TGTGCCAGCAGCCTTAGCTCCTACGAGCAGTACTTC. Protein: CASSLSSYEQYF.

The V and J genes are TRBV7-8 and TRBJ2-1, with 8 bases identical to TRBD2. Germline V gene data show CDR1 as SGHVS and CDR2 as FQNEAQ. The CDR3 runs to 15 residues. The V and J ends lost 5 bases and 0 bases, in that order; junction bases with no gene match: 3. The CDR3 bases are TGTGCCAGCAGCGCAAGCGGGAGCTCCTACAATGAGCAGTTCTTC. This encodes CASSASGSSYNEQFF.

J is TRBJ2-5 and V is TRBV10-3; D possibly corresponds to TRBD2 (6 bases). Germline CDR1 ENHRY, CDR2 SYGVKD. With 6 bases removed from V and 4 bases from J, the gap between germline ends came to 15 bases. This CDR3 is built from 14 residues. The CDR3 coding sequence is TGTGCCATCAGGGGGGGTTTGAATCTAGAGACCCAGTACTTC. Translating it yields CAIRGGLNLETQYF.

The rearrangement uses TRBV30 and TRBJ1-1; unclear D gene. From germline, CDR1 is GTSNPN and CDR2 SVGIG (reference sequence). The CDR3 is 13 amino acids. Trimming stripped 0 bases from V and 0 bases from J, with 5 bases between. The CDR3 DNA is TGTGCCTGGAGTGTACAGTTGAACACTGAAGCTTTCTTT. Translation: CAWSVQLNTEAFF.

The gene calls are TRBV15 and TRBJ2-3; D might be TRBD2 (7 bases). Trimming took 0 bases from V and 3 from J, leaving 10 bases between them. The CDR3 contains 15 residues. Germline CDR1 is LNHNV and CDR2 is YYDKDF (reference sequence). Here the CDR3 DNA reads TGTGCCACCAGCAGAGAAAGGGGGGGGACAGATACGCAGTATTTT. Amino acid sequence: CATSRERGGTDTQYF.

The chain employs TRBV7-3 and TRBJ1-2; D uncertain. This CDR3 spans 15 amino acids. The germline gives CDR1 SGHTA, CDR2 FQGTGA. The V end lost 0 bases, the J end lost 4 bases, and 12 bases lay between the germline ends. For the CDR3, the DNA is TGTGCCAGCAGCTTAACGCCTGCGGCCCTCTATGGCTACACCTTC. Translated, it gives CASSLTPAALYGYTF.

This sequence joins TRBV4-3 and TRBJ1-5, with 10 positions matching TRBD1. The CDR3 consists of 19 residues. CDR1 is LGHNA, CDR2 YSLEER, per germline. V dropped 4 bases and J dropped 5; count of bases not matched to a gene: 17. CDR3 protein: CASSLTFTGQGTMHQPQHF. CDR3 bases: TGCGCCAGCAGCCTCACTTTCACGGGACAGGGGACTATGCATCAGCCCCAGCATTTT.

The CDR3 coding sequence is TGTGCCAGCAGTTTGACTAGCGGCTTCACAGATACGCAGTATTTT. This encodes CASSLTSGFTDTQYF. V usage is TRBV28 and J usage is TRBJ2-3; 9 nucleotides align to TRBD2. Trimming removed 3 bases from V and 2 bases from J; junction bases left unmatched: 3. CDR3 length: 15 amino acids. Germline loops: CDR1 MDHEN, CDR2 SYDVKM.

This chain joins TRBV7-2 and TRBJ1-6; TRBD1 might be the D (5 bases). The CDR3 loop spans 14 amino acids. V shed 3 bases and J shed 7 bases, with 10 bases lying between them. Germline CDR1 SGHTA, CDR2 FQGNSA. The CDR3 region has the DNA TGTGCCAGCAGCTTGCAGGGTGACAATTCACCCCTCCACTTT. This gives the protein CASSLQGDNSPLHF.

This chain joins TRBV29-1 and TRBJ2-1; possible D gene TRBD1, 6 bases. V lost 3 bases, J lost 10 bases, and 13 bases lay in between. The CDR3 is made up of 12 amino acids. Germline assignment: CDR1 SQVTM and CDR2 ANQGSEA. The CDR3 here is CSVEGAPGEQFF. The CDR3 nucleotides read TGCAGCGTTGAGGGGGCCCCCGGGGAGCAGTTCTTC.

This clone was seen only once. The chain links TRBV5-5 to TRBJ2-7; 7 bases match TRBD2. V trimming: 0 bases; J trimming: 6 bases; junction bases outside the gene matches: 6. This CDR3 has 14 amino acids. Germline CDR1 is SGHKS and CDR2 is YYEKEE (reference sequence). The CDR3 region has the DNA TGTGCCAGCAGCTTGGGGGGTGGCGGGGGCGAGCAGTACTTC. It translates to CASSLGGGGGEQYF.

The chain employs TRBV11-3 and TRBJ2-7; D ambiguous. Germline CDR1 and CDR2: SGHNT and YENEEA. V shed 0 bases and J shed 2 bases, with 14 bases lying between them. The CDR3 is 16 amino acids. CDR3 coding DNA: TGTGCCAGCAGCTTAGACCCGACACGCGACGCCTACGAGCAGTACTTC. Its protein product is CASSLDPTRDAYEQYF.

This clone was counted once. This chain connects TRBV6-1 to TRBJ2-5, with TRBD2 matching 7 bases. The CDR3 loop spans 15 amino acids. Germline assignment: CDR1 MNHNS and CDR2 SASEGT. V was pared by 7 bases and J by 5 bases, with 13 bases of the junction left unmatched. The DNA for the CDR3 is TGTGCCAGCACCCGGTGGGGACTGGGGGGGGAGACCCAGTACTTC. Translated: CASTRWGLGGETQYF.

The chain couples TRBV27 to TRBJ2-7; D is perhaps TRBD1 (6 bases). The CDR3 contains 17 residues. Germline CDR1 reads MNHEY; CDR2 reads SMNVEV (reference sequence). V gave up 2 bases and J gave up 3 bases, with 20 bases separating them. The DNA of the CDR3 is TGTGCCAGCAGTTTAAGGCCCCGACAGGCCGAAGGCTACGAGCAGTACTTC. Encoded protein: CASSLRPRQAEGYEQYF.

The V gene is TRBV7-2, the J gene TRBJ1-5; 7 nucleotides align to TRBD1. Trimming removed 5 bases from V and 3 bases from J; junction bases left unmatched: 7. Per the germline V gene, CDR1 is SGHTA and CDR2 is FQGNSA. The CDR3 sequence is 15 residues long. This chain's CDR3 is CASSRDRLNNQPQHF. CDR3 nucleotide sequence: TGTGCCAGCAGCCGGGACAGACTCAACAATCAGCCCCAGCATTTT.

A few counts support this clone. The rearrangement uses TRBV6-1 and TRBJ1-1; D gene ambiguous. Germline V CDR1 and CDR2: MNHNS, SASEGT. Deletions cut 3 bases from V and 11 bases from J, with 13 bases between. This CDR3 spans 12 amino acids. The CDR3 DNA sequence: TGTGCCAGCAGTGACAGGAATTTTTTGGCTTTCTTT. It translates to CASSDRNFLAFF.

This chain links TRBV11-2 with TRBJ2-5; 7 bases match TRBD1. The germline gives CDR1 SGHAT, CDR2 FQNNGV. This CDR3 has 13 amino acids. J lost 9 bases, V lost 5 bases, and 9 bases had no gene match. CDR3 amino acids: CASSPQGKGSQYF. CDR3 nucleotide sequence: TGTGCCAGCAGCCCACAGGGGAAGGGATCCCAGTACTTC.

This clone was detected once. The V gene is TRBV28, the J gene TRBJ1-5; 9 bases agree with TRBD1. CDR3 length: 16 amino acids. Trimming cost V 3 bases and J 2 bases; bases outside gene matches: 5. CDR1 is MDHEN and CDR2 is SYDVKM in the germline V gene. The CDR3 DNA sequence: TGTGCCAGCAGTTTTCACAGGGGGCTCGGCAATCAGCCCCAGCATTTT. It is translated as CASSFHRGLGNQPQHF.

The chain couples TRBV6-1 to TRBJ2-3; unclear D gene. This CDR3 has 12 amino acids. Per germline, CDR1 MNHNS and CDR2 SASEGT. Trimming took off 6 bases at V and 6 bases at J, with 10 bases between the two ends. The CDR3 region is CASRGVSDTQYF. The DNA for the CDR3 is TGTGCCAGCAGAGGAGTTTCGGATACGCAGTATTTT.

The rearrangement uses TRBV27 and TRBJ1-1, with D possibly TRBD1 on 5 matching bases. V was pared by 3 bases and J by 6 bases, with 14 bases between. CDR1 and CDR2 (germline): MNHEY, SMNVEV (reference sequence). This CDR3 spans 14 amino acids. This chain's CDR3 is CASSFKRTSPEAFF. Written as DNA, the CDR3 is TGTGCCAGCAGTTTCAAACGGACATCTCCTGAAGCTTTCTTT.

This clone appeared once. This chain links TRBV9 with TRBJ2-3, with D tentatively TRBD2 (5 bases). CDR3 length: 13 amino acids. V was trimmed by 4 bases and J by 6 bases, leaving 12 bases between them. Looked up from germline, CDR1 is SGDLS and CDR2 is YYNGEE. Here the CDR3 DNA reads TGTGCCAGCAGCCTAGAGGGAGCTGATACGCAGTATTTT. Residues: CASSLEGADTQYF. Together with reference TRBV9 and TRBJ2-3, the CDR3 gives the full variable domain: DSGVTQTPKHLITATGQRVTLRCSPRSGDLSVYWYQQSLDQGLQFLIQYYNGEERAKGNILERFSAQQFPDLHSELNLSSLELGDSALYFCASSLEGADTQYFGPGTRLTVL.